This TCR beta chain was sequenced for a study of radiotherapy plus CTLA-4 blockade in lung cancer. Study overall: Disease control was seen in approximately 31% of patients, objective responses in approximately 19%.

The ends were cut back, 8 bases at V and 7 bases at J, with 17 bases in the middle. From germline, CDR1 is MNHEY and CDR2 SVGAGI. The CDR3 runs to 13 residues. The protocol was immunoSEQ multiplex PCR, while the TCRdb copy is restricted to in-frame clones and leaves out a portion. The data hold about 16,000 clones, with under 75% observed a single time. Study findings and constraints: How blood T cell clones changed early, along with interferon-beta, reportedly forecast response best.

This clone has a handful of counts. The antigen remains undetermined. J is TRBJ1-2 and V is TRBV6-5; D might be TRBD1 (5 bases). Specimen: peripheral blood, collected from a patient treated with radiotherapy plus ipilimumab. This TCR came from a human donor with non-small cell lung cancer whose response to radiotherapy plus ipilimumab could not be evaluated. The CDR3 sequence: CASQRTGVSGYTF. Written as DNA, the CDR3 is TGTGCCAGCCAGAGGACGGGGGTGTCTGGCTACACCTTC.